This paragraph covers one T cell receptor (beta chain) sequence. Its antigen specificity is not known. No base quality information exists; no much larger clone differs at one position. The sample originates from a study of human T cells and chemical hapten exposure listed by TCRdb under 2021. Context from the whole study: For sensitization, 2% DPC in acetone was applied to an approximately 2 cm by approximately 2 cm area of upper inner arm skin. Weekly therapeutic DPC doses were additionally applied to the scalp of patients throughout the roughly 25-week study period. Alopecia areata with under or over 50% scalp involvement, alopecia totalis and alopecia universalis were represented in the patient cohort, which was mostly female. Blood samples were taken from patients before sensitization (week 0) and then at 2, 6 and about 24 weeks after DPC sensitization. For TCR sequencing, blood came from over 25 alopecia patients at anywhere from one to four time points (pre-sensitization, 2, 6 and 24 weeks). The libraries were sequenced as a pool, and the TCR yield per sample differed mostly because of small variations in library volumes within the pool. Patch testing was done on the upper back using Finn chambers containing 0.01% DPC, and results were scored after 6 days according to International Contact Dermatitis Research Group standards. Peripheral blood TCR repertoire changes were tracked in vivo in alopecia patients during primary and secondary sensitization to the hapten diphenylcyclopropenone (DPC). Each blood RNA sample was used to sequence both TCR alpha and TCR beta chains.

The full study reports these points: After repeated subsampling, changes were observed in the strength of the expansion versus patch-test correlation and in the threshold at which the correlation became significant. Because every patient had alopecia, a presumed autoimmune disease, the patients' immune response might differ from that of healthy individuals. Patch test score was positively correlated with the number of PT1 expanded TCRs, with significance at thresholds 8, 16 and 32 but not at 4. DPC sensitization did not change how many TCRs were above 1 in 1000 frequency, and no evidence was found of alterations in global repertoire structure. Compared with pre-sensitization or healthy control sets, expanded TCRs formed significantly more large CDR3 similarity clusters, which is consistent with antigen-driven responses.

Relative to germline, V is missing 0 bases and J is missing 5 bases, with 7 bases of the junction outside any gene match. Its CDR3 holds 16 amino acids, cysteine through phenylalanine. Of the read, only the CDR3 DNA is kept; its 48 bases are in frame from base 1. CDR1 and CDR2, per the germline V gene (reference sequence), are GTSNPN and SVGIG. Library prep was done by RACE. TCRdb lists the instrument as NextSeq 500. During library preparation, unique molecular identifiers were attached to individual cDNA molecules so that TCRs could be counted in a quantitative, reproducible way. From the authors' description of their analysis: The median number of TCRs per sample was approximately 98,000, ranging from about 20,000 to 750,000. The Decombinator software suite was used to annotate V, J and CDR3 in the TCR reads. For PS versus PT1 abundance plots, all samples were subsampled to the same number of TCRs (28,000). Expanded TCRs were defined as absent before sensitization and observed at least eight times at the 2-week time point. TCRdb itself trimmed the public reads at Q25 with fastp, ran MiXCR and retained productive beta chains. Rows with one shared CDR3 protein collapse into an entry with the most common genes and DNA. These V and J calls rely on TCRdb rather than the paper's analysis. Recorded for this sample are about 52,000 distinct CDR3 sequences; 9.6% of them occurred a single time. The biggest ten clones account for approximately 10% of the sample.

In light of the paper, this sample's time point label describes: pre-sensitization, week 0. The sample's treatment or condition label, decoded: therapeutic diphenylcyclopropenone sensitization with weekly scalp DPC. Total RNA was extracted from unfractionated whole blood that had been collected in Tempus Blood RNA tubes. Blood at each patch-test visit was drawn before the patch test was applied. To be eligible, patients had to be aged 18 to 70, diagnosed with alopecia and judged suitable for DPC therapy, while pregnant patients were excluded. The sample here was whole blood, taken in connection with sensitization to the hapten diphenylcyclopropenone (DPC). The rearranged chain carries TRBV30 and TRBJ2-3; the central 11 bases match TRBD2. The sequence was collected from a woman in her thirties with alopecia areata. Some clones in this sample may be carry-over from other donors' samples. The DNA sequence is TGTGCCTGGAGTGTGGGTAGCGGGGGGGCGCGAGATACGCAGTATTTT. Its product reads: CAWSVGSGGARDTQYF.